This record looks at one T cell receptor (beta chain) sequence and its context. Its specificity is not known. Generated by immunoSEQ multiplex PCR, the TCRdb table keeps only in-frame clones and is missing some. The sample gives some 30,000 clones, 79% of which show up once; over 15% is in the top ten. This sample is part of a study of radiotherapy plus CTLA-4 blockade in lung cancer. On the study more broadly: For about 18% of patients, objective responses occurred, and approximately 31% had disease control.

The ends were cut back, 2 bases at V and 0 bases at J, with 15 bases in the middle. The CDR3 is 17 residues long. In germline, CDR1 is MGHRA, CDR2 YSYEKL. Findings and caveats of the study: In blood, after radiotherapy plus ipilimumab, tumor-derived TCR clones expanded.

This sequence was found in a human donor with non-small cell lung cancer that progressed on radiotherapy plus ipilimumab. The sequenced sample was peripheral blood, obtained from a patient treated with radiotherapy plus ipilimumab. The chain uses TRBV4-1 and TRBJ2-3; TRBD2 might be the D (6 bases). The CDR3 DNA follows: TGCGCCAGCAGCCAACAAATCTCTAGCGATAGCACAGATACGCAGTATTTT. As protein: CASSQQISSDSTDTQYF.